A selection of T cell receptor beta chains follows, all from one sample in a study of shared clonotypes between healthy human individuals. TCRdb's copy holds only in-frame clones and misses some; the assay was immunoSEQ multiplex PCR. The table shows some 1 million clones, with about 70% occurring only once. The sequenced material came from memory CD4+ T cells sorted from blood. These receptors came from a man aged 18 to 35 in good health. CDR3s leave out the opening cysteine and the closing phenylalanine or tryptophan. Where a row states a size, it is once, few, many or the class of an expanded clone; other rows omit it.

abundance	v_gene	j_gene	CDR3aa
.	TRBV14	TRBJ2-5	ASGPRGETQY
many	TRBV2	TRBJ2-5	ASRPGTGGQETQY
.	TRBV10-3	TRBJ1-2	AISQTEDGRANYGYT
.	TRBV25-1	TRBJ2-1	ASSGQGLAGGVNEQF
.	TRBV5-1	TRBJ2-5	ASSAGETQY
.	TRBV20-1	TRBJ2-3	SANHRDTQY
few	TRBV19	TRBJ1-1	ASSIGQGTEAF
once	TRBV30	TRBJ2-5	AWSRGLIQETQY
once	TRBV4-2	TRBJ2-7	ASSQEITYEQY
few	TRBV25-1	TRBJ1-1	ASSALTNTEAF
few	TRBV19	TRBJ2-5	ASSTQGQTQY
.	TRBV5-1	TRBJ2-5	ASSSVGTQY
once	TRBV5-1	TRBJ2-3	ASSPGQGTDTQY
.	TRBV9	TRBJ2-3	ASSSRTGVDTQY
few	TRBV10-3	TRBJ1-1	AIADRTPAGEAF
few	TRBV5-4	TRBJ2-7	ASSYSGREGEQY
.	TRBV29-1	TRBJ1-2	SVVRDSGYGYT
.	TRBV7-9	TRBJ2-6	ASSPPGGITGANVLT
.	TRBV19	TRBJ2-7	ATSHPGSSGQY
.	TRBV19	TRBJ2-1	AGGVAGGLNEQF
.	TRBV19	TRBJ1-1	ASSTPGTGDTEAF
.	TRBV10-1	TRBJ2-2	ASSAATAQRTGELF
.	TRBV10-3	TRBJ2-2	AISDGGGRNTGELF
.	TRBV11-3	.	ASSFPPASYEQY
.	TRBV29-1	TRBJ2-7	SISGRTEAEQY
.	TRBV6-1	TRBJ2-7	ASSEASGSGLRY
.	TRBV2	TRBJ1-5	ASSEAGRNQPQH
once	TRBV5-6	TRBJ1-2	ASSLTGDGFYYGYT
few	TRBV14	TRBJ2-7	ASSQGTGSTYEQY
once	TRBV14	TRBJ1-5	ASSQGGTGFQPQH
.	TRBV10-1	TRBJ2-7	ASTTGDSPYEQY
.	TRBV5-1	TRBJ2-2	ASSFDRVGELF
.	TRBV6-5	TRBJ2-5	ASSGLGTQY
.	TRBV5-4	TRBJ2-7	ASSIDRGLNEQY
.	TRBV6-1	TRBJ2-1	ASSVEERGAYNEQF
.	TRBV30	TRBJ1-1	AWYPLTGSYTEAF
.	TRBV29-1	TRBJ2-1	SVVRGYFSYNEQF
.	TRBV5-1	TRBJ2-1	ASSSGSGRSSYNEQF
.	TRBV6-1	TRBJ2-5	ASWTGGAGQETQY
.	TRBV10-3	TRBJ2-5	ATHPSGGDRGETQY
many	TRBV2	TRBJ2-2	ASSEYRPGELF
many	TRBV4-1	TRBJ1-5	ASSQDRGGRGNQPQH
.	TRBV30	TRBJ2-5	AWSPGLQETQY
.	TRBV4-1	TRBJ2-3	ASSHQAGTGGDTQY
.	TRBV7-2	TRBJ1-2	ASSPGGVRNGYT
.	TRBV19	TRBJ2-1	ASSRLAGHNEQF
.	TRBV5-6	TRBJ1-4	ASSETSGSPGEKLF
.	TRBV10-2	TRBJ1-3	ASSERTGPSGNTIY